This T cell receptor (beta chain) was captured in a study of beta chain features in type 1 diabetes. The collection from each donor was one heparinised blood draw averaging approximately 110 mL. CD45RO/CCR7/CD25/CD127/CD95/CD27 staining was used to isolate CD4+ naive, central memory, regulatory and stem cell-like memory cells by sorting. Post-sort purity exceeded 95% for all sorted populations. This CDR3 has 13 residues. V lost 4 bases and J lost 5, with 9 bases in between. The germline gives CDR1 LNHDA, CDR2 SQIVND (reference sequence). Sequenced material consisted of expressed TCRB transcripts (all of the isolated RNA was reverse transcribed). The table came from immunoSEQ multiplex PCR; TCRdb's copy has only in-frame clones and leaves some out. The table records hundreds of thousands of clones, less than 20% of them present only once. The table lists this clone with a few counts.

This TCR was sampled from a man aged 18 to 30 in good health. The source material was naive CD4+ T cells from blood. The chain recombines TRBV19 with TRBJ2-4; perhaps TRBD1 as D (6 bases). This CDR3 is CASSSWTENIQYF. In nucleotides, the CDR3 is TGTGCCAGTAGTAGCTGGACAGAAAACATTCAGTACTTC.